This T cell receptor (beta chain) was sequenced during a study of technical replicates of blood from several donors. The V end lost 4 bases, the J end lost 3 bases, and 23 bases lay between the germline ends. CDR3 size: 18 residues. Germline CDR1 is SGHRS and CDR2 is YFSETQ. Libraries were prepared by immunoSEQ multiplex PCR; TCRdb keeps only in-frame clonotypes and omits some of them. The sample includes about 88,000 clones, 92% seen only once; the top ten take over 0.2%. The sequenced sample consisted of T cells isolated from PBMCs. This TCR was sampled from a human donor in good health. The rearrangement joins TRBV5-1 to TRBJ2-1; tentative D call: TRBD2 (8 bases). CDR3 loop: CASSPGGTAGSYYNEQFF. CDR3 sequence (DNA): TGCGCCAGCAGCCCGGGGGGGACAGCGGGATCCTACTACAATGAGCAGTTCTTC.